Below are 10 T cell receptor beta chains sequenced from a single sample in a study of T cell responses to AZD1222 COVID-19 vaccine. The protocol was immunoSEQ multiplex PCR, while the TCRdb copy is restricted to in-frame clones and leaves out a portion. The sample consists of about 100,000 clones, roughly nine tenths of them appearing once. The input for sequencing was peripheral blood, taken on day 0 of AZD1222 vaccination. The receptors were sampled from an adult in good health.

The sample holds a few counts of this clone. The V call is TRBV11-2, the J call TRBJ1-1; no definite D call. Germline V gene lookup returns CDR1 SGHAT and CDR2 FQNNGV. The CDR3 sequence is 12 residues long. V was cut by 3 bases and J by 1 base, with 3 bases left in between. The CDR3 spells CASSFSNTEAFF. CDR3 DNA: TGTGCCAGCAGCTTTTCGAACACTGAAGCTTTCTTT.

The chain recombines TRBV10-3 with TRBJ2-2; no clear D gene. This CDR3 spans 15 amino acids. Germline V gene data show CDR1 as ENHRY and CDR2 as SYGVKD. V was trimmed by 4 bases and J by 6 bases, leaving 15 bases between them. Here the CDR3 DNA reads TGTGCCATCAGTGGAGCAAGTCAATCGGCCGGGGAGCTGTTTTTT. Amino acids: CAISGASQSAGELFF.

J is TRBJ1-5 and V is TRBV21-1; TRBD1, the D gene given by the table, was not confirmed from the DNA. TRBV21-1 is annotated as a pseudogene. CDR3 length: 13 amino acids. Here the CDR3 reads CATVGGSNQPQHF. The CDR3 DNA reads TGTGCCACCGTAGGGGGAAGTAATCAGCCCCAGCATTTT.

The V call is TRBV5-1, the J call TRBJ2-2; possibly TRBD2 for D (6 bases). Trimming left V 3 bases short and J 4 bases short, with 10 bases between. The CDR3 totals 14 residues. Germline CDR1 reads SGHRS; CDR2 reads YFSETQ. CDR3 protein: CASSSGAGTGELFF. Written as DNA, the CDR3 is TGCGCCAGCAGCTCGGGAGCTGGCACCGGGGAGCTGTTTTTT. Filled out from reference TRBV5-1 and TRBJ2-2, the complete variable domain reads KAGVTQTPRYLIKTRGQQVTLSCSPISGHRSVSWYQQTPGQGLQFLFEYFSETQRNKGNFPGRFSGRQFSNSRSEMNVSTLELGDSALYLCASSSGAGTGELFFGEGSRLTVL.

This clone was picked up a small number of times. The chain combines TRBV4-3 with TRBJ1-5, with D uncertain. V was clipped by 0 bases and J by 3 bases, with 9 bases between them. Germline V gives CDR1 LGHNA, CDR2 YSLEER. This CDR3 region has 15 residues. The CDR3 here is CASSQETGLNQPQHF. The CDR3 bases are TGCGCCAGCAGCCAAGAAACCGGGCTCAATCAGCCCCAGCATTTT.

This chain joins TRBV7-2 and TRBJ2-7; 10 nucleotides agree with TRBD2. CDR1 and CDR2 from the germline V gene are SGHTA and FQGNSA. V was pared by 0 bases and J by 0 bases, with 5 bases of the junction left unmatched. The CDR3 runs 17 residues. CDR3 DNA: TGTGCCAGCAGCTTAGCGAGGACTAGCGGCATCTCCTACGAGCAGTACTTC. Protein product: CASSLARTSGISYEQYF. The full variable domain, completed using reference TRBV7-2 and TRBJ2-7, is GAGVSQSPSNKVTEKGKDVELRCDPISGHTALYWYRQSLGQGLEFLIYFQGNSAPDKSGLPSDRFSAERTGGSVSTLTIQRTQQEDSAVYLCASSLARTSGISYEQYFGPGTRLTVT.

The gene calls are TRBV11-3 and TRBJ2-7; D is undetermined. V gave up 5 bases and J gave up 6 bases, with 11 bases separating them. Looked up from germline, CDR1 is SGHNT and CDR2 is YENEEA. CDR3 length: 12 residues. The CDR3: CASSRISSEQYF. The CDR3 DNA follows: TGTGCCAGCAGCCGGATCAGCTCCGAGCAGTACTTC.

This chain joins TRBV7-2 and TRBJ2-1; no firm D call. Trimming removed 1 base from V and 4 bases from J, with 8 bases in between. This CDR3 has 14 amino acids. Germline-derived CDR1 and CDR2 are SGHTA and FQGNSA. In nucleotides, the CDR3 is TGTGCCAGCAGCTTAGGCAAGAGTTACAATGAGCAGTTCTTC. As protein: CASSLGKSYNEQFF.

The gene calls are TRBV10-1 and TRBJ1-5; D ambiguous. Germline V gives CDR1 WNHNN, CDR2 SYGVQD (reference sequence). The length of the CDR3 is 15 residues. V was clipped by 6 bases and J by 4 bases, with 16 bases between them. For the CDR3, the DNA is TGCGCCAGCAGAGAAGGACGGAAGAATAATCAGCCCCAGCATTTT. This translates into CASREGRKNNQPQHF.

V and J are TRBV18 and TRBJ1-1; D is unclear. Per germline, CDR1 KGHSH and CDR2 LQKENI. V lost 0 bases to trimming and J lost 1 base, with 9 bases between them. The CDR3 consists of 15 residues. CDR3 nucleotide sequence: TGTGCCAGCTCACCACCGAAGGGAGAGAACACTGAAGCTTTCTTT. It encodes CASSPPKGENTEAFF.